The 5 T cell receptor beta chains below come from one sample, sequenced in a study of blood T cell repertoires in COVID-19. The repertoire was sequenced with immunoSEQ multiplex PCR; TCRdb's copy has only in-frame clones and lacks some. Counted here are under 300,000 clones, 82% occurring once; the ten biggest clones make up roughly 3.3%. Sample: peripheral blood. These receptors originate from a woman in her late teens or twenties with acute or convalescent COVID-19.

The gene calls are TRBV7-9 and TRBJ2-1; maybe TRBD2 (5 bases). Germline CDR1 reads SEHNR; CDR2 reads FQNEAQ (reference sequence). V was cut by 4 bases and J by 6 bases, with 22 bases left in between. The CDR3 totals 17 residues. This CDR3 is CASSSTRAEALTNEQFF. DNA of the CDR3: TGTGCCAGCAGCTCTACCCGAGCGGAGGCCCTGACCAATGAGCAGTTCTTC.

The chain uses TRBV28 and TRBJ2-1; 7 bases are shared with TRBD2. J gave up 6 bases and V 4 bases, and 12 bases lay outside the gene matches. This CDR3 spans 16 amino acids. Germline lookup yields CDR1 MDHEN and CDR2 SYDVKM. The CDR3 loop reads CASSSRLAQAGNEQFF. The CDR3 nucleotides are TGTGCCAGCAGTTCCAGACTAGCCCAAGCGGGCAATGAGCAGTTCTTC. The full variable domain, rest sourced from reference TRBV28 and TRBJ2-1, is DVKVTQSSRYLVKRTGEKVFLECVQDMDHENMFWYRQDPGLGLRLIYFSYDVKMKEKGDIPEGYSVSREKKERFSLILESASTNQTSMYLCASSSRLAQAGNEQFFGPGTRLTVL.

The genes are TRBV19 and TRBJ2-7; TRBD2 aligns across 9 bases. The J segment lost 4 bases and the V segment lost 4 bases, leaving 11 bases of the junction unmatched. The CDR3 consists of 16 residues. In germline, CDR1 is LNHDA, CDR2 SQIVND (reference sequence). The CDR3 coding sequence is TGTGCCAGTAGTACTCCCGGGACTAGCCTTCCTTACGAGCAGTACTTC. Encoded protein: CASSTPGTSLPYEQYF.

This clone has only a few counts. The chain has TRBV11-3 and TRBJ1-1, with TRBD1 matching over 8 bases. CDR1 and CDR2 (germline): SGHNT, YENEEA. The CDR3 runs to 15 residues. The J segment lost 2 bases and the V segment lost 1 base, leaving 3 bases of the junction unmatched. CDR3 region: CASSLATGANTEAFF. CDR3 bases: TGTGCCAGCAGCTTAGCGACAGGGGCCAACACTGAAGCTTTCTTT.

This chain joins TRBV19 and TRBJ2-3, with TRBD1 matching 7 bases. Trimming cost V 7 bases and J 6 bases; bases outside gene matches: 4. The CDR3 runs to 12 residues. CDR1 is LNHDA and CDR2 is SQIVND in the germline V gene (reference sequence). The CDR3 sequence: CASTVQGDTQYF. The CDR3 DNA sequence: TGTGCCAGTACCGTACAGGGGGATACGCAGTATTTT.